The next 9 T cell receptor beta chains were all read from a single sample in a study of shared clonotypes between healthy human individuals. Here immunoSEQ multiplex PCR was the method, and the copy in TCRdb shows in-frame clones only, minus some. Of about 2.4 million clones detected, approximately 90% appear once; the ten largest clones hold 0.13% to 0.15%. Sequenced material: naive CD4+ T cells sorted from blood. Stated subset: CD45RA+ positively selected. These receptors originate from a man aged 18-30 years in good health.

The rearrangement uses TRBV7-9 and TRBJ2-1; the match to TRBD1 covers 7 bases. The junction had 3 bases not matched to a gene; V was cut back by 1 base and J by 0 bases. Per germline, CDR1 SEHNR and CDR2 FQNEAQ (reference sequence). The CDR3 has 16 amino acids. CDR3 nucleotide sequence: TGTGCCAGCAGCTTAGGACAGGGCGGCTCCTACAATGAGCAGTTCTTC. Translating gives CASSLGQGGSYNEQFF.

The rearrangement links TRBV30 to TRBJ2-4; perhaps D is TRBD1 or TRBD2 (5 bases each). This CDR3 has 12 amino acids. With 5 bases removed from V and 2 bases from J, the gap between germline ends came to 7 bases. The germline V gene has CDR1 GTSNPN and CDR2 SVGIG (reference sequence). As DNA, the CDR3 is TGTGCCTGGGGGGACCCCAAAAACATTCAGTACTTC. Encoded protein: CAWGDPKNIQYF.

The chain joins TRBV5-4 to TRBJ1-2; D might be TRBD1 (5 bases). Germline V gives CDR1 SGHNT, CDR2 YYREEE (reference sequence). CDR3 length: 13 amino acids. The V end was cut by 4 bases, the J end by 7 bases, with 14 bases between. The CDR3 nucleotides are TGTGCCAGCAGCCCTATCGGTGGGGCTGGCTACACCTTC. Translated, it gives CASSPIGGAGYTF.

CDR3 protein: CAGGGGPYEQYF. In nucleotides, the CDR3 is TGTGCTGGGGGCGGGGGCCCCTACGAGCAGTACTTC. The chain employs TRBV30 and TRBJ2-7; D might be TRBD2 (7 bases). The CDR3 is 12 residues long. The germline gives CDR1 GTSNPN, CDR2 SVGIG (reference sequence).

The rearrangement links TRBV11-2 to TRBJ2-5; 8 bases map to TRBD2. Germline CDR1 reads SGHAT; CDR2 reads FQNNGV. With 6 bases clipped from V and 5 bases from J, the junction kept 8 bases outside the gene matches. The CDR3 contains 14 residues. The CDR3, as DNA: TGTGCCAGCAGTGTCGGGGGGGGATACGAGACCCAGTACTTC. Translating it yields CASSVGGGYETQYF.

The chain recombines TRBV7-2 with TRBJ1-2, with TRBD1 as a possible D gene (5 bases). The V end lost 1 base, the J end lost 4 bases, and 13 bases lay between the germline ends. Germline CDR1 and CDR2: SGHTA and FQGNSA. The CDR3 is made up of 15 amino acids. The chain's CDR3 is CASSLGGQATYGYTF. CDR3 sequence (DNA): TGTGCCAGCAGCTTAGGGGGCCAGGCTACCTATGGCTACACCTTC.

This sequence joins TRBV19 and TRBJ2-1; D gene unclear. The CDR3 length is 15 residues. Looked up from germline, CDR1 is LNHDA and CDR2 is SQIVND (reference sequence). The V gene lost 3 bases and the J gene lost 0 bases, with 9 bases spanning the gap. The CDR3 region has the DNA TGTGCCAGTAGTATTTTCTACAACTCCTACAATGAGCAGTTCTTC. It is translated as CASSIFYNSYNEQFF.

V is TRBV7-2 and J is TRBJ1-2; tentative D call: TRBD1 (6 bases). The CDR3 is 13 amino acids. The V gene's germline CDR1 is SGHTA and CDR2 FQGNSA. V lost 4 bases, J lost 6 bases, and 12 bases lay in between. CDR3 loop: CASSSNQGNGYTF. The CDR3 nucleotides are TGTGCCAGCAGCTCTAACCAGGGGAATGGCTACACCTTC. The variable domain in full, completed from reference TRBV7-2 and TRBJ1-2, reads GAGVSQSPSNKVTEKGKDVELRCDPISGHTALYWYRQSLGQGLEFLIYFQGNSAPDKSGLPSDRFSAERTGGSVSTLTIQRTQQEDSAVYLCASSSNQGNGYTFGSGTRLTVV.

The chain employs TRBV5-1 and TRBJ1-2, with no clear D. CDR1 is SGHRS, CDR2 YFSETQ, per germline. V was trimmed by 5 bases and J by 8 bases, leaving 19 bases between them. The CDR3 loop spans 14 amino acids. The DNA for the CDR3 is TGCGCCAGCAGATCCAGAATGGGCATGAGCGGCTACACCTTC. It is translated as CASRSRMGMSGYTF. The full variable domain, its missing parts supplied by reference TRBV5-1 and TRBJ1-2, is KAGVTQTPRYLIKTRGQQVTLSCSPISGHRSVSWYQQTPGQGLQFLFEYFSETQRNKGNFPGRFSGRQFSNSRSEMNVSTLELGDSALYLCASRSRMGMSGYTFGSGTRLTVV.